The rows below give T cell receptor beta chains drawn from one sample of a study of PD-1 blockade in classical Hodgkin lymphoma. The assay was immunoSEQ multiplex PCR, and TCRdb's table has in-frame clones only and misses some. The sample has 25,000 to 30,000 clones, roughly 90% seen once; the top ten hold 0.35%. The sequencing input was CD4+ T cells from blood. The receptors were gathered from a human donor with classical Hodgkin lymphoma. CDR3s include the opening cysteine and the closing phenylalanine or tryptophan. Each record gives: J gene, D gene, clone size, V gene, CDR3 protein, CDR3 DNA. D genes are given only for firm matches. Part of the rows lack a size; the others show once, few, many or a class for expanded clones.

>TRBJ2-1|.|once|TRBV6-6
CASARRGVDEQFF
TGTGCCAGCGCCCGAAGGGGCGTCGATGAGCAGTTCTTC
>TRBJ2-7|.|.|TRBV6-5
CASSYGWRAYEQYF
TGTGCCAGCAGTTACGGGTGGCGAGCCTACGAGCAGTACTTC
>TRBJ2-5|TRBD1|.|TRBV10-3
CAISESTGAVETQYF
TGTGCCATCAGTGAGTCGACAGGGGCGGTCGAGACCCAGTACTTC
>TRBJ2-7|TRBD2|.|TRBV7-2
CASSPDSGSSREQYF
TGTGCCAGCAGCCCTGATAGCGGGAGCAGCCGCGAGCAGTACTTC
>TRBJ2-1|TRBD2|once|TRBV28
CASSLPLAGYNEQFF
TGTGCCAGCAGTTTACCCCTAGCGGGGTACAATGAGCAGTTCTTC
>TRBJ1-1|TRBD1|.|TRBV28
CASSAGGTEAFF
TGTGCCAGCAGTGCAGGGGGCACTGAAGCTTTCTTT
>TRBJ2-7|.|once|TRBV18
CASSLSSYEQYF
TGTGCCAGCTCCCTATCCTCCTACGAGCAGTACTTC
>TRBJ2-5|.|.|TRBV7-2
CASSFGEQETQYF
TGTGCCAGCAGCTTCGGGGAGCAAGAGACCCAGTACTTC
>TRBJ2-6|.|.|TRBV4-3
CASSQDTGYAGANVLTF
TGCGCCAGCAGCCAAGATACAGGCTACGCGGGGGCCAACGTCCTGACTTTC
>TRBJ2-5|.|.|TRBV5-4
CASSPNRRETQYF
TGTGCCAGCAGCCCGAACAGGAGGGAGACCCAGTACTTC
>TRBJ2-7|TRBD2|.|TRBV27
CASSLAGGYEQYF
TGTGCCAGCAGTTTAGCGGGAGGGTACGAGCAGTACTTC
>TRBJ1-3|.|.|TRBV10-3
CATLTDVSGNTIYF
TGTGCCACCCTGACGGACGTCTCTGGAAACACCATATATTTT
>TRBJ2-1|TRBD2|few|TRBV7-8
CASSLAYSGRAPEQFF
TGTGCCAGCAGCTTAGCGTACAGCGGGAGGGCCCCTGAGCAGTTCTTC
>TRBJ2-7|TRBD2|once|TRBV18
CASSPGSGSRSYEQYF
TGTGCCAGCTCACCAGGGAGCGGGAGTCGCTCCTACGAGCAGTACTTC
>TRBJ1-1|.|.|TRBV18
CASSPNSRGAEAFF
TGTGCCAGCTCACCAAACTCACGGGGGGCGGAAGCTTTCTTT
>TRBJ2-7|TRBD2|.|TRBV5-1
CASSSGTSGTYEQYF
TGCGCCAGCAGCTCAGGGACTAGCGGCACCTACGAGCAGTACTTC
>TRBJ2-6|.|.|TRBV5-1
CASSAGTPGANVLTF
TGCGCCAGCAGCGCCGGGACCCCTGGGGCCAACGTCCTGACTTTC
>TRBJ2-6|.|.|TRBV7-6
CASSSYRGGAGANVLTF
TGTGCCAGCAGCTCCTACAGGGGCGGGGCTGGGGCCAACGTCCTGACTTTC
>TRBJ2-7|TRBD2|.|TRBV18
CASSPPGLADYEQYF
TGTGCCAGCTCACCACCGGGACTAGCAGATTACGAGCAGTACTTC
>TRBJ1-1|.|few|TRBV2
CASSEQGNTEAFF
TGTGCCAGCAGTGAACAGGGGAACACTGAAGCTTTCTTT
>TRBJ2-3|.|.|TRBV5-1
CASSYGHDSTDTQYF
TGCGCCAGCAGCTATGGACACGATAGCACAGATACGCAGTATTTT
>TRBJ2-1|TRBD2|.|TRBV5-1
CASRRGLAGYNEQFF
TGCGCCAGCAGGAGGGGACTAGCGGGCTACAATGAGCAGTTCTTC
>TRBJ2-6|.|.|TRBV6-5
CASSLQGGANVLTF
TGTGCCAGCAGTCTCCAAGGTGGGGCCAACGTCCTGACTTTC
>TRBJ2-7|.|.|TRBV6-1
CASRTGRTYEQYF
TGTGCCAGCAGGACGGGACGGACCTACGAGCAGTACTTC
>TRBJ1-4|.|.|TRBV28
CATNSGQNEKLFF
TGTGCCACCAACTCTGGGCAGAATGAAAAACTGTTTTTT
>TRBJ1-1|TRBD1|.|TRBV19
CASSSDRGGNTEAFF
TGTGCCAGTAGTTCAGACAGGGGGGGCAACACTGAAGCTTTCTTT
>TRBJ1-1|.|.|TRBV19
CASSIAAGDFNTEAFF
TGTGCCAGTAGTATAGCGGCGGGGGACTTTAACACTGAAGCTTTCTTT
>TRBJ2-7|.|.|TRBV2
CASRTSVGVGEQYF
TGTGCCAGCAGAACTTCCGTCGGGGTTGGCGAGCAGTACTTC
>TRBJ1-6|.|.|TRBV11-2
CASSRGDALHF
TGTGCCAGCAGCCGCGGGGATGCCCTCCACTTT
>TRBJ2-7|TRBD2|.|TRBV7-2
CASSLLAGDGNEQYF
TGTGCCAGCAGCTTACTAGCGGGAGACGGTAACGAGCAGTACTTC
>TRBJ2-5|.|.|TRBV11-2
CASSHLWQTQYF
TGTGCCAGCAGCCACTTGTGGCAGACCCAGTACTTC
>TRBJ1-3|.|.|TRBV19
CAATQGPSGNTIYF
TGTGCCGCCACACAGGGACCGTCTGGAAACACCATATATTTT
>TRBJ1-5|.|.|TRBV7-2
CASSLYPGPNQPQHF
TGTGCCAGCAGCTTATATCCGGGCCCCAATCAGCCCCAGCATTTT
>TRBJ2-1|TRBD2|.|TRBV5-1
CASSFSLAGANEQFF
TGCGCCAGCAGCTTCTCACTAGCGGGGGCCAATGAGCAGTTCTTC
>TRBJ1-4|TRBD1|.|TRBV19
CASSPRQGARNNEKLFF
TGTGCCAGTAGTCCAAGACAGGGGGCGCGGAATAATGAAAAACTGTTTTTT
>TRBJ2-7|.|.|TRBV4-3
CASSQEHRGTYEQYF
TGCGCCAGCAGCCAGGAACACAGAGGCACCTACGAGCAGTACTTC
>TRBJ1-2|TRBD1|.|TRBV9
CASSTGVDYGYTF
TGTGCCAGTTCGACAGGGGTTGATTATGGCTACACCTTC
>TRBJ1-2|.|.|TRBV28
CASRDGNYGYTF
TGTGCCAGCAGGGACGGAAACTATGGCTACACCTTC
>TRBJ2-7|TRBD2|.|TRBV7-6
CASSLVGSGSVYEQYF
TGTGCCAGCAGCTTAGTGGGTAGCGGGAGTGTCTACGAGCAGTACTTC